A selection of T cell receptor beta chains follows, all from one sample in a study of blood T cells in healthy people across ages. TCRdb analysed the 5' RACE reads with MiXCR anew, one entry per CDR3 protein. The sample consists of about 1.4 million distinct CDR3 sequences, approximately 63% of them appearing once. Sequencing was carried out using blood. The receptors originated from a man between 18 and 29 years old in good health. CDR3s include the opening cysteine and the closing phenylalanine or tryptophan. The order of the fields is CDR3 protein, CDR3 DNA, clone size, V gene, D gene, CDR3 length, J gene. A D gene is named only where the DNA matches it firmly. Some rows have no size entry. The others give once, few or many, or a class for an expanded clone.

CDR3aa: CSVEDRLRDNEQFF
CDR3nt: TGCAGCGTTGAAGATCGATTACGGGACAATGAGCAGTTCTTC
abundance: .
v_gene: TRBV29-1
d_gene: .
len: 14
j_gene: TRBJ2-1

CDR3aa: CASRQSSISGTDTQYF
CDR3nt: TGTGCCAGCCGACAATCCAGCATCTCGGGCACAGATACGCAGTATTTT
abundance: .
v_gene: TRBV25-1
d_gene: .
len: 16
j_gene: TRBJ2-3

CDR3aa: CSSHPGGTSGHTTTDTQYF
CDR3nt: TGCAGTTCACACCCGGGTGGGACTAGCGGTCATACCACCACAGATACGCAGTATTTT
abundance: .
v_gene: TRBV20-1
d_gene: TRBD2
len: 19
j_gene: TRBJ2-3

CDR3aa: CASSPSIGNQPQHF
CDR3nt: TGTGCCAGCAGCCCCTCGATAGGCAATCAGCCCCAGCATTTT
abundance: few
v_gene: TRBV9
d_gene: .
len: 14
j_gene: TRBJ1-5

CDR3aa: CASTPRGRKETQYF
CDR3nt: TGTGCCAGCACCCCTCGGGGGAGAAAAGAGACCCAGTACTTC
abundance: .
v_gene: TRBV28
d_gene: .
len: 14
j_gene: TRBJ2-5

CDR3aa: CASSFDRAMLGSYEQYF
CDR3nt: TGTGCCAGCAGCTTCGACCGGGCGATGCTGGGGTCCTACGAGCAGTACTTC
abundance: .
v_gene: TRBV7-2
d_gene: .
len: 17
j_gene: TRBJ2-7

CDR3aa: CASSLAETSVTDTQYF
CDR3nt: TGCGCCAGCAGCTTGGCCGAAACTAGTGTGACAGATACGCAGTATTTT
abundance: .
v_gene: TRBV5-1
d_gene: .
len: 16
j_gene: TRBJ2-3

CDR3aa: CSAITREEASYNSPLHF
CDR3nt: TGCAGTGCTATTACGAGGGAGGAGGCTTCCTATAATTCACCCCTCCACTTT
abundance: few
v_gene: TRBV20-1
d_gene: .
len: 17
j_gene: TRBJ1-6

CDR3aa: CAIDSGLRPGNEQFF
CDR3nt: TGTGCCATTGACTCCGGGTTAAGGCCGGGTAATGAGCAGTTCTTC
abundance: .
v_gene: TRBV10-3
d_gene: .
len: 15
j_gene: TRBJ2-1

CDR3aa: CASSPGQSHHTQYF
CDR3nt: TGTGCCAGCAGCCCCGGGCAGTCCCACCATACGCAGTATTTT
abundance: .
v_gene: TRBV7-8
d_gene: .
len: 14
j_gene: TRBJ2-3

CDR3aa: CASSQDDRVNSPLHF
CDR3nt: TGCGCCAGCAGCCAAGATGACAGGGTGAATTCACCCCTCCACTTT
abundance: .
v_gene: TRBV4-1
d_gene: TRBD1
len: 15
j_gene: TRBJ1-6

CDR3aa: CASRQTANPTHNEQFF
CDR3nt: TGTGCCAGCAGACAGACAGCAAACCCCACACACAATGAGCAGTTCTTC
abundance: .
v_gene: TRBV6-2/TRBV6-3
d_gene: .
len: 16
j_gene: TRBJ2-1

CDR3aa: CASSLDYSDTQYF
CDR3nt: TGTGCCAGCAGTCTGGACTATTCAGATACGCAGTATTTT
abundance: few
v_gene: TRBV6-1
d_gene: .
len: 13
j_gene: TRBJ2-3

CDR3aa: CASSPEVSRQYF
CDR3nt: TGTGCCAGCAGCCCAGAAGTCTCCAGGCAGTACTTC
abundance: .
v_gene: TRBV7-2
d_gene: .
len: 12
j_gene: TRBJ2-5

CDR3aa: CASSLDLGQQETQYF
CDR3nt: TGCGCCAGCAGCTTAGACCTGGGACAGCAAGAGACCCAGTACTTC
abundance: .
v_gene: TRBV5-1
d_gene: TRBD1
len: 15
j_gene: TRBJ2-5

CDR3aa: CATEGGLASGYEQYF
CDR3nt: TGTGCCACGGAGGGCGGACTAGCTTCTGGCTACGAGCAGTACTTC
abundance: .
v_gene: TRBV10-3
d_gene: TRBD2
len: 15
j_gene: TRBJ2-7

CDR3aa: CASSSWTFSTDTQYF
CDR3nt: TGTGCCAGCAGCTCCTGGACCTTTAGCACAGATACGCAGTATTTT
abundance: .
v_gene: TRBV7-9
d_gene: .
len: 15
j_gene: TRBJ2-3

CDR3aa: CASSLGTNQNTEAFF
CDR3nt: TGCGCCAGCAGCTTGGGGACAAATCAGAACACTGAAGCTTTCTTT
abundance: .
v_gene: TRBV5-1
d_gene: .
len: 15
j_gene: TRBJ1-1

CDR3aa: CASSLAYDEQYF
CDR3nt: TGCGCCAGCAGCTTGGCCTACGACGAGCAGTACTTC
abundance: few
v_gene: TRBV5-1
d_gene: .
len: 12
j_gene: TRBJ2-7

CDR3aa: CASSLGFREQYF
CDR3nt: TGTGCCAGCAGCTTGGGGTTTCGGGAGCAGTACTTC
abundance: .
v_gene: TRBV7-8
d_gene: .
len: 12
j_gene: TRBJ2-5

CDR3aa: CASRRETGADYNEQFF
CDR3nt: TGTGCCAGCAGGAGAGAAACTGGAGCGGACTACAATGAGCAGTTCTTC
abundance: .
v_gene: TRBV6-5
d_gene: .
len: 16
j_gene: TRBJ2-1

CDR3aa: CSAKEPRGLGYTF
CDR3nt: TGCAGTGCCAAGGAACCCAGGGGGCTAGGCTACACCTTC
abundance: .
v_gene: TRBV20-1
d_gene: TRBD1
len: 13
j_gene: TRBJ1-2

CDR3aa: CASSEIAGQYYEQYF
CDR3nt: TGTGCCAGCAGTGAAATCGCGGGACAGTACTACGAGCAGTACTTC
abundance: .
v_gene: TRBV25-1
d_gene: .
len: 15
j_gene: TRBJ2-7

CDR3aa: CASSQDIRNEQFF
CDR3nt: TGTGCCAGCAGCCAAGATATCCGGAATGAGCAGTTCTTC
abundance: .
v_gene: TRBV4-2
d_gene: .
len: 13
j_gene: TRBJ2-1

CDR3aa: CASREQGADYPDTQYF
CDR3nt: TGTGCCAGCAGAGAACAGGGGGCCGATTACCCAGATACGCAGTATTTT
abundance: .
v_gene: TRBV6-1
d_gene: TRBD1
len: 16
j_gene: TRBJ2-3

CDR3aa: CSVEDPSRRGPTDKQYF
CDR3nt: TGCAGCGTTGAAGATCCCTCTAGGCGGGGCCCCACAGATAAGCAGTATTTT
abundance: .
v_gene: TRBV29-1
d_gene: .
len: 17
j_gene: TRBJ2-3

CDR3aa: CASSAGLPGTDTQYF
CDR3nt: TGTGCCAGCAGTGCCGGACTGCCTGGCACAGATACGCAGTATTTT
abundance: .
v_gene: TRBV27
d_gene: .
len: 15
j_gene: TRBJ2-3

CDR3aa: CASSFFPGDNTQYF
CDR3nt: TGTGCCAGCAGCTTCTTTCCGGGGGATAATACGCAGTATTTT
abundance: .
v_gene: TRBV7-2
d_gene: .
len: 14
j_gene: TRBJ2-3

CDR3aa: CASRSWTEPQETQYF
CDR3nt: TGTGCCAGCAGATCTTGGACAGAACCGCAAGAGACCCAGTACTTC
abundance: .
v_gene: TRBV12-3/TRBV12-4
d_gene: .
len: 15
j_gene: TRBJ2-5